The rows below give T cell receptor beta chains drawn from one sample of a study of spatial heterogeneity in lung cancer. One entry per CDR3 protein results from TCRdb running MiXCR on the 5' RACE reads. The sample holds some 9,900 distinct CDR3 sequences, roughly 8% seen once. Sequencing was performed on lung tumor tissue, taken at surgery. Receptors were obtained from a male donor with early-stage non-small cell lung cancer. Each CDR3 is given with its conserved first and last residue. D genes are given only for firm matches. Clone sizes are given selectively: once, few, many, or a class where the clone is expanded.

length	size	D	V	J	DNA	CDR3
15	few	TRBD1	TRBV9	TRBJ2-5	TGTGCCAGCAGCCCCCAAACAGGGGGAGGAGAGACCCAGTACTTC	CASSPQTGGGETQYF
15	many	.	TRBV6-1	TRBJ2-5	TGTGCCAGCAGTGAAACCTGGGGAAGTCAAGAGACCCAGTACTTC	CASSETWGSQETQYF
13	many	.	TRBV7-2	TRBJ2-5	TGTGCCAGCAGGAGTGGACAGCAAGAGACCCAGTACTTC	CASRSGQQETQYF
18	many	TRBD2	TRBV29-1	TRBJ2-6	TGCAGCGTTGCGTCGACTAGCGGGGGTAACTCTGGGGCCAACGTCCTGACTTTC	CSVASTSGGNSGANVLTF
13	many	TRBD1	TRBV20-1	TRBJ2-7	TGCAGTGCTAGACGAGGGGGCGGCGACGAGCAGTACTTC	CSARRGGGDEQYF
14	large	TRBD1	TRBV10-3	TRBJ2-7	TGTGCCATCAGTGAGTCGAATGACAGGGACGAGCAGTACTTC	CAISESNDRDEQYF
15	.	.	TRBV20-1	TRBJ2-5	TGCAGTGCTAGGGCCCTTAATGAGTACCAAGAGACCCAGTACTTC	CSARALNEYQETQYF
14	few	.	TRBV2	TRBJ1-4	TGTGCCAGCATCGAAGGGACTCGGAATGAAAAACTGTTTTTT	CASIEGTRNEKLFF
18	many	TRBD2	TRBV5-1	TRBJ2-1	TGCGCCAGCCCCCGCCCGATTCCGGGACTAGCGGACCGGAATGAGCAGTTCTTC	CASPRPIPGLADRNEQFF
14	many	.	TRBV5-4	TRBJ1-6	TGTGCCAGCAGCTCGGACGATCGGGATTCACCCCTCCACTTT	CASSSDDRDSPLHF
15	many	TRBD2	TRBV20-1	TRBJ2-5	TGCAGTGCTAGAGTAGCGGGGGCCCCAGGGGAGACCCAGTACTTC	CSARVAGAPGETQYF
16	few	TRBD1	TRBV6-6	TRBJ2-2	TGTGCCAGCAGTTACTCACGGACAGGGAACACCGGGGAGCTGTTTTTT	CASSYSRTGNTGELFF
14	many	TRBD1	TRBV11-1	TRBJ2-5	TGTGCCAGCAGCTACGACAGGGTCCAAGAGACCCAGTACTTC	CASSYDRVQETQYF
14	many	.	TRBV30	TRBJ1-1	TGTGCCTGGACGCGGGGGATGGGAAACACTGAAGCTTTCTTT	CAWTRGMGNTEAFF
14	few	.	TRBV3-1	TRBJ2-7	TGTGCCAGCAGCCTGACGCCGGGAGAGCACGAGCAGTACTTC	CASSLTPGEHEQYF
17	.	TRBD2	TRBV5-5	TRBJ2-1	TGTGCCAGCAGCTCCTCTAGCGGGAGGGTATCCTACAATGAGCAGTTCTTC	CASSSSSGRVSYNEQFF
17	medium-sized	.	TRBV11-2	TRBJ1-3	TGTGCCAGCAGCTTACTCGGACCCGATTACTCTGGAAACACCATATATTTT	CASSLLGPDYSGNTIYF
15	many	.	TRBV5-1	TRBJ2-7	TGCGCCAGCAGCCCGAACACCGGTCGGGCTTACGAGCAGTACTTC	CASSPNTGRAYEQYF
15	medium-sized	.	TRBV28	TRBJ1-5	TGTGCCAGCGCGACAGCGGGTTTTAGCAATCAGCCCCAGCATTTT	CASATAGFSNQPQHF
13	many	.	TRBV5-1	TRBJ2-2	TGCGCCAGCAGCTTGGAGCAGTGGGGGGAGCTGTTTTTT	CASSLEQWGELFF
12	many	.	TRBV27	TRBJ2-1	TGTGCCAGCAGTCTCCTACCAAATGAGCAGTTCTTC	CASSLLPNEQFF
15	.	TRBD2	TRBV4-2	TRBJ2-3	TGTGCCAGCAGCCAACCGGGGGGGGGGACAGATACGCAGTATTTT	CASSQPGGGTDTQYF
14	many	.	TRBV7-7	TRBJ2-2	TGTGCCAGCAGCCAGACAGCGAACACCGGGGAGCTGTTTTTT	CASSQTANTGELFF
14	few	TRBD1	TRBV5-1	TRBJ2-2	TGCGCCAGCAGCCCGACAGGGGGCACCGGGGAGCTGTTTTTT	CASSPTGGTGELFF
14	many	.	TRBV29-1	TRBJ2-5	TGCAGCGTTTCAGGGCAAGAGGGGAGGCAGACCCAGTACTTC	CSVSGQEGRQTQYF
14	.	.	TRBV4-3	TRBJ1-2	TGCGCCAGCAGCCAAGACGGGACTACCTATGGCTACACCTTC	CASSQDGTTYGYTF
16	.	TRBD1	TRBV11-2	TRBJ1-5	TGTGCCAGCAGCTTAGGACAGGGGGGGATTAGTCAGCCCCAGCATTTT	CASSLGQGGISQPQHF
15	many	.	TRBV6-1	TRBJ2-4	TGTGCCAGCATCGAAGGGTTTGTAGCCAAAAACATTCAGTACTTC	CASIEGFVAKNIQYF
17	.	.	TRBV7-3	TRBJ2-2	TGTGCCAGCAGCTTAACGTATGCGGGCCCGAACACCGGGGAGCTGTTTTTT	CASSLTYAGPNTGELFF
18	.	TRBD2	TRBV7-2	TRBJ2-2	TGTGCCAGCAGCTTAGCGGTCCTAGCGGGGGTGAACACCGGGGAGCTGTTTTTT	CASSLAVLAGVNTGELFF
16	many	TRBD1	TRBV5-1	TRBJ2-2	TGCGCCAGCAGCTTGGGGACAGGGGGCGTCTCCGGGGAGCTGTTTTTT	CASSLGTGGVSGELFF
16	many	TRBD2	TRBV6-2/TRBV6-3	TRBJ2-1	TGTGCCAGCAGTTATTGGGGGAGGGGAAACTACAATGAGCAGTTCTTC	CASSYWGRGNYNEQFF
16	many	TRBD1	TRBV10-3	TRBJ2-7	TGTGCCATCAGTGACTTCGGGACAGACAAACACTACGAGCAGTACTTC	CAISDFGTDKHYEQYF
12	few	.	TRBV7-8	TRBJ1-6	TGTGCCAGCAGCTTCGGTGGTTCACCCCTCCACTTT	CASSFGGSPLHF
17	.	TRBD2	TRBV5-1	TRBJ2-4	TGCGCCAGCAGCTTCACTAGCGGGATATCTGCCAAAAACATTCAGTACTTC	CASSFTSGISAKNIQYF
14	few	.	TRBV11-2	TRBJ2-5	TGTGCCAGCAGCTTACTTTCGCTAGCTGAGACCCAGTACTTC	CASSLLSLAETQYF
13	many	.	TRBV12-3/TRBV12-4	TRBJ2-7	TGTGCCAGCAGTTTCTCTAGCGCCTACGAGCAGTACTTC	CASSFSSAYEQYF
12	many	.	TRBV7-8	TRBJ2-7	TGTGCCAGCAGCTTAGGACAGGCCTACGAGCACTTC	CASSLGQAYEHF
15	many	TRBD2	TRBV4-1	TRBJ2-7	TGCGCCAGCAGCCAAGTATTAGCGGGGGGCTACGAGCAGTACTTC	CASSQVLAGGYEQYF
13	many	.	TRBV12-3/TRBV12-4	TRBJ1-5	TGTGCCAGCAGTTTAAAGGCTAAACAGCCCCAGCATTTT	CASSLKAKQPQHF
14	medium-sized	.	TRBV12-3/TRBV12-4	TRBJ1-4	TGTGCCAGCAGTTTACGGGGTTCTAATGAAAAACTGTTTTTT	CASSLRGSNEKLFF
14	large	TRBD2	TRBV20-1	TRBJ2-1	TGCAGTGCTATATCCAGCGGGGGGGCCCTTGAGCAGTTCTTC	CSAISSGGALEQFF
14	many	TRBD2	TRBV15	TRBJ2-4	TGTGCCACCAGCAGAGATAGGGGCGGGAGCATTCAGTACTTC	CATSRDRGGSIQYF
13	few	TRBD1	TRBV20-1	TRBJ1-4	TGCAGTGCTAGCCCGACAGGGTCGGAAAAACTGTTTTTT	CSASPTGSEKLFF
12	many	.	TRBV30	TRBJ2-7	TGTGCCTGGAGTCCGGGGTTGTACGAGCAGTACTTC	CAWSPGLYEQYF
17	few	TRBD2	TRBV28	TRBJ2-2	TGTGCCAGCAGTTTACTAGCGGGCCGGGGGAACACCGGGGAGCTGTTTTTT	CASSLLAGRGNTGELFF
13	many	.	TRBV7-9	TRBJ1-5	TGTGCCAGCAGCTTAGATAGCAATCAGCCCCAGCATTTT	CASSLDSNQPQHF
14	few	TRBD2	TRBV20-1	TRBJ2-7	TGCAGTGCCCTGGGACTAGCGGGGGTCGACGAGCAGTACTTC	CSALGLAGVDEQYF
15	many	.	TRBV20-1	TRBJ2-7	TGCAGTGCTAGAGATTGGGCAGGGGTATCGCTGGAGCAGTACTTC	CSARDWAGVSLEQYF
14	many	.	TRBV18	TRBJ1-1	TGTGCCAGCTGCTTTTCTGGGGGGAACACTGAAGCTTTCTTT	CASCFSGGNTEAFF
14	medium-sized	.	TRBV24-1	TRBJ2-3	TGTGCCACCAGTGATTTCACTGAGGGACATACGCAGTATTTT	CATSDFTEGHTQYF
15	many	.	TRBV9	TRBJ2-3	TGTGCCAGCAGCGTAGAACAGGGAGGCACAGATACGCAGTATTTT	CASSVEQGGTDTQYF
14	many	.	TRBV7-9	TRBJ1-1	TGTGCCAGCAGCTTAGTGGGGGGAGGCACTGAAGCTTTCTTT	CASSLVGGGTEAFF
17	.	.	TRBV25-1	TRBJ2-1	TGTGCCAGCAGTCCTTTAGGGAAGGGAAAAGCGTTTAATGAGCAGTTCTTC	CASSPLGKGKAFNEQFF